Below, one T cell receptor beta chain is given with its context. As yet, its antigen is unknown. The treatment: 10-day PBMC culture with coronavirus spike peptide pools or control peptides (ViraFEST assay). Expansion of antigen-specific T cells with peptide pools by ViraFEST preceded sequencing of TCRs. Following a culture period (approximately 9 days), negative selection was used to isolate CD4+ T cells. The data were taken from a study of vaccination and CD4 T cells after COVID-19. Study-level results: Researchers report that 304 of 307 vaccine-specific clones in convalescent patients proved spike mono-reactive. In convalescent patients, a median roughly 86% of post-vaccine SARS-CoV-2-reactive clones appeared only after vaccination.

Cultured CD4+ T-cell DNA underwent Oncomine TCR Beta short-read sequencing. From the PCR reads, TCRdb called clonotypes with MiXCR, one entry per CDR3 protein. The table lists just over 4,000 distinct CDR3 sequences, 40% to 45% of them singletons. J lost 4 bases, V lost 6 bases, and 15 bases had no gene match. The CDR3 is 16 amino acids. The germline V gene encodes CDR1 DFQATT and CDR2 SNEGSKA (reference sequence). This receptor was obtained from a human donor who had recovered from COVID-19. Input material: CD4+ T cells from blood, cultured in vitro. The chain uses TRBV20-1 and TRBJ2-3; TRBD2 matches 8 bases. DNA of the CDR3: TGCAGTGCCAGAAACCCCCGGAGCGGGAGAGCAGATACGCAGTATTTT. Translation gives CSARNPRSGRADTQYF.